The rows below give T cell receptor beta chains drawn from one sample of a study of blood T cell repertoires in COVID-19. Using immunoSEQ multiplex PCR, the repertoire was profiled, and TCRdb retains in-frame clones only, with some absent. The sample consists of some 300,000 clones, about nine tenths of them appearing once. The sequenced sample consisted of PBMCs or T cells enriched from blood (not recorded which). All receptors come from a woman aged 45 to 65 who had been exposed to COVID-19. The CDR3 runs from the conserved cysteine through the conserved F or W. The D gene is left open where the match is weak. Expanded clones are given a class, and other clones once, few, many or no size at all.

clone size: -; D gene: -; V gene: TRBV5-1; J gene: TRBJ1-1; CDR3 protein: CASSLQDTANTEAFF; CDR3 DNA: TGCGCCAGCAGCTTGCAAGACACCGCAAACACTGAAGCTTTCTTT
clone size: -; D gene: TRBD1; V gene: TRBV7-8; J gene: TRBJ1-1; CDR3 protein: CASSSLQGNSLAFF; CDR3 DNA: TGTGCCAGCAGCTCCTTACAGGGGAACTCGTTAGCTTTCTTT
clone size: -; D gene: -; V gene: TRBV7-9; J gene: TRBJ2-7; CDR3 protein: CASSSTGQSYEQYF; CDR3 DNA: TGTGCCAGCAGCTCAACAGGACAGTCCTACGAGCAGTACTTC
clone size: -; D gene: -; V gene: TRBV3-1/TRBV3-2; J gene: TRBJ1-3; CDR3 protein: CASSPPLGGLNSGNTIYF; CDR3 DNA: TGTGCCAGCAGCCCCCCTCTCGGGGGGCTAAACTCTGGAAACACCATATATTTT
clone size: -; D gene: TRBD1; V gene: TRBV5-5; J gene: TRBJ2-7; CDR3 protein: CASSSLGGQRIPYEQYF; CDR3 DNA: TGTGCCAGCAGCAGTCTTGGGGGACAGAGAATTCCCTACGAGCAGTACTTC
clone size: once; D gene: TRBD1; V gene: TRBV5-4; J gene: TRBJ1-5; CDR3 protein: CASSLQGGAYSNQPQHF; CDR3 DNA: TGTGCCAGCAGTCTCCAAGGGGGCGCTTATAGCAATCAGCCCCAGCATTTT
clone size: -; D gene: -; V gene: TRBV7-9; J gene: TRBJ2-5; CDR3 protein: CASSSGDQETQYF; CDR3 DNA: TGTGCCAGCAGCTCCGGGGATCAAGAGACCCAGTACTTC
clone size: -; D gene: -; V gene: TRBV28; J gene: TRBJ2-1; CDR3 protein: CASSLGPLNEQFF; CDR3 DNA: TGTGCCAGCAGTTTAGGGCCCCTCAATGAGCAGTTCTTC
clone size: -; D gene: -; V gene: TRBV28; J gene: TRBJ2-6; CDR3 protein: CASRDSNRGSWKTPGANVLTF; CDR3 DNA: TGTGCCAGCCGTGATTCCAACCGAGGGTCGTGGAAAACCCCTGGGGCCAACGTCCTGACTTTC
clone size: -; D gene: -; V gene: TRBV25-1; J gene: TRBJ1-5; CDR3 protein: CASSEPGGQPQHF; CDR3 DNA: TGTGCCAGCAGTGAACCCGGAGGTCAGCCCCAGCATTTT
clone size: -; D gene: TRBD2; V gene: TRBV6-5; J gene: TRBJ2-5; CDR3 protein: CASSQASGGKTQYF; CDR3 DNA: TGTGCCAGCAGCCAAGCTAGCGGGGGGAAGACCCAGTACTTC
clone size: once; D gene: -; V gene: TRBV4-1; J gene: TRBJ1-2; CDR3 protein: CASSQEWSEPNYGYTF; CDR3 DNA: TGCGCCAGCAGCCAAGAGTGGAGCGAGCCTAACTATGGCTACACCTTC
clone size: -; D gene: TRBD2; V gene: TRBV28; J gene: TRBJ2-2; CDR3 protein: CASSLRGANTGELFF; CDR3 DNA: TGTGCCAGCAGTTTACGGGGGGCGAACACCGGGGAGCTGTTTTTT
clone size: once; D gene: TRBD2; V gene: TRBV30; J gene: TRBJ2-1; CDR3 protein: CAWSGDSGGASYNEQFF; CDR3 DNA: TGTGCCTGGAGTGGGGATAGCGGGGGGGCCTCCTACAATGAGCAGTTCTTC
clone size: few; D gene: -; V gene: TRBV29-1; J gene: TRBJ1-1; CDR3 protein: CSVERTLNTEAFF; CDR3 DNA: TGCAGCGTAGAAAGGACTCTGAACACTGAAGCTTTCTTT
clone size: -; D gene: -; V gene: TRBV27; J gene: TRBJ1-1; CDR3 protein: CASSQIRGTEAFF; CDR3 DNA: TGTGCCAGCAGCCAGATTCGGGGCACTGAAGCTTTCTTT
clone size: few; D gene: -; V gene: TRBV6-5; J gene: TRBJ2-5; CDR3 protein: CASSPGKETQYF; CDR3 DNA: TGTGCCAGCAGTCCCGGGAAAGAGACCCAGTACTTC
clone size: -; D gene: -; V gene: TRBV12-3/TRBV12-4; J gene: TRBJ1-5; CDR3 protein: CASRAGGVQPQHF; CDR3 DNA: TGTGCCAGCAGAGCGGGAGGGGTCCAGCCCCAGCATTTT
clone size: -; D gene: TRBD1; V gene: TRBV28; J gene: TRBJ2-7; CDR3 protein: CASSLGQGATYEQYF; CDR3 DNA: TGTGCCAGCAGTTTGGGACAGGGGGCCACCTACGAGCAGTACTTC
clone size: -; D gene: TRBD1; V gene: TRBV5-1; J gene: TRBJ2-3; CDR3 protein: CASSPGTGVTYTQYF; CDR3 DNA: TGCGCCAGCAGCCCCGGGACAGGGGTAACGTATACGCAGTATTTT
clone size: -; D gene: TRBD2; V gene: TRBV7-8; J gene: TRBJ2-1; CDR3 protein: CASSFGGDYNEQFF; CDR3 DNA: TGTGCCAGCAGCTTTGGGGGGGACTACAATGAGCAGTTCTTC
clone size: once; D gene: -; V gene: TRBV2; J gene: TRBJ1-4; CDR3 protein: CASSSTGSTRGEKLFF; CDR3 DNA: TGTGCCAGCAGTTCAACAGGGAGCACGCGCGGGGAAAAACTGTTTTTT
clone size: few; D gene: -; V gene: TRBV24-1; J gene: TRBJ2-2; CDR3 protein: CATRRQTTGELFF; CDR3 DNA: TGTGCCACCAGAAGACAGACCACCGGGGAGCTGTTTTTT
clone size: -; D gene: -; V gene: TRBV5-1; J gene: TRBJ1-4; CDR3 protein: CASSLGEFNEKLFF; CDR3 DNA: TGCGCCAGCAGCTTGGGGGAGTTTAATGAAAAACTGTTTTTT
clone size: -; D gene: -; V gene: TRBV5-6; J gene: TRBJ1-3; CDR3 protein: CASSKQGGGNTIYF; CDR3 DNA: TGTGCCAGCAGCAAGCAGGGAGGTGGAAACACCATATATTTT
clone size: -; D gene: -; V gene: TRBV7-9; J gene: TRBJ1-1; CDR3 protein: CAVNRPEAFF; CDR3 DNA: TGTGCCGTTAACAGGCCTGAAGCTTTCTTT
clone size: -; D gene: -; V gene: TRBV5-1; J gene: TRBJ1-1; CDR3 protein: CASSRGSSNTEAFF; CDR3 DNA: TGCGCCAGCAGCAGAGGCTCGTCGAACACTGAAGCTTTCTTT
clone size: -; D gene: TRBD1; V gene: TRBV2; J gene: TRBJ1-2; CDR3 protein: CASRQTGSYTF; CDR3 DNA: TGTGCCAGCAGGCAGACAGGGAGCTACACCTTC
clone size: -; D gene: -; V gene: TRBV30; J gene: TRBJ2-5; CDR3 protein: CAWRPRAQETQYF; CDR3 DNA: TGTGCCTGGAGACCGAGGGCGCAAGAGACCCAGTACTTC
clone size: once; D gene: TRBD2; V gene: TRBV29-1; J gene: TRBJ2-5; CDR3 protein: CSVEDLGLEETQYF; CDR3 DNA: TGCAGCGTTGAAGATCTCGGACTAGAAGAGACCCAGTACTTC
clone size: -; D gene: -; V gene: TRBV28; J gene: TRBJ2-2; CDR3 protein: CAAEEGAGTGELFF; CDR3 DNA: TGTGCCGCAGAGGAGGGGGCTGGCACCGGGGAGCTGTTTTTT
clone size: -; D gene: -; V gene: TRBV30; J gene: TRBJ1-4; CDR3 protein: CAWKKGRGEKLFF; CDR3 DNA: TGTGCCTGGAAGAAAGGAAGGGGTGAAAAACTGTTTTTT
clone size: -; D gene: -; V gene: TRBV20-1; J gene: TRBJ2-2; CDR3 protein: CSASPGVNTGELFF; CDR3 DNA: TGCAGTGCTAGTCCAGGGGTGAACACCGGGGAGCTGTTTTTT
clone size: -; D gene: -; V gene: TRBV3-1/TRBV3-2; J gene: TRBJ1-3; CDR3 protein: CASSQESRRSGNTIYF; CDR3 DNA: TGTGCCAGCAGCCAAGAGTCGCGTCGATCTGGAAACACCATATATTTT
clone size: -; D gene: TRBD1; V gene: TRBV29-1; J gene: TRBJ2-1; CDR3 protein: CSVEDWTGGTYNEQFF; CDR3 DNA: TGCAGCGTTGAGGATTGGACAGGGGGCACTTACAATGAGCAGTTCTTC
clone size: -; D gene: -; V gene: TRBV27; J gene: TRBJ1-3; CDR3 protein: CASSLTGGSGNTIYF; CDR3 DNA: TGTGCCAGCAGTTTAACCGGAGGGTCCGGAAACACCATATATTTT
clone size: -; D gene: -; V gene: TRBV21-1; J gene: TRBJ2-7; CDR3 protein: CASSNPESPRVGFFAAEQYF; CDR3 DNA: TGTGCCAGCAGCAATCCCGAGTCTCCACGGGTTGGGTTCTTCGCTGCCGAGCAGTACTTC
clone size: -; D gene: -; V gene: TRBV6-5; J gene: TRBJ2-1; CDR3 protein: CASIEQYNEQFF; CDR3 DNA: TGTGCCAGCATAGAACAGTACAATGAGCAGTTCTTC
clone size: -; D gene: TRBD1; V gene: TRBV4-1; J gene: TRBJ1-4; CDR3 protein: CASSRTPGQGREKLFF; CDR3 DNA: TGCGCCAGCAGCCGTACACCGGGACAGGGACGTGAAAAACTGTTTTTT
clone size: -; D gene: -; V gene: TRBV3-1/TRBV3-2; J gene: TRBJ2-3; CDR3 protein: CASSQDWGRTDTQYF; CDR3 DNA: TGTGCCAGCAGCCAAGATTGGGGGCGGACAGATACGCAGTATTTT
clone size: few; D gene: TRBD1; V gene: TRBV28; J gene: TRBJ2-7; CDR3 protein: CASSLDRAYEQYF; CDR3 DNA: TGTGCCAGCAGTCTGGACAGGGCCTACGAGCAGTACTTC
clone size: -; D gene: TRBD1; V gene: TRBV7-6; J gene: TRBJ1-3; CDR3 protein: CASSPTGTGVGNTIYF; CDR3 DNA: TGTGCCAGCAGCCCCACCGGGACAGGGGTCGGAAACACCATATATTTT
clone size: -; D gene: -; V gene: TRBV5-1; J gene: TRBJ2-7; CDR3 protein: CASSVGRGLAFEQYF; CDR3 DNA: TGCGCCAGCAGCGTCGGGAGGGGGCTCGCTTTCGAGCAGTACTTC
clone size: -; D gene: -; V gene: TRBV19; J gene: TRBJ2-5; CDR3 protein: CASSPGSETQYF; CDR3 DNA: TGTGCCAGTAGCCCGGGATCAGAGACCCAGTACTTC
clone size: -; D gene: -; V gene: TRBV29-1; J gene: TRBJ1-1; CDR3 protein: CSVRRSRDTEAFF; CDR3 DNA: TGCAGCGTTCGCAGGTCAAGAGACACTGAAGCTTTCTTT
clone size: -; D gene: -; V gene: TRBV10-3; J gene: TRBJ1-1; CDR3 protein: CAISESLTGEAFF; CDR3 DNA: TGTGCCATCAGTGAGTCCTTGACAGGTGAAGCTTTCTTT
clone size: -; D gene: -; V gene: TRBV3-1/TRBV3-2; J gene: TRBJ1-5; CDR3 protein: CASSQDTGGYQPQHF; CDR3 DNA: TGTGCCAGCAGCCAAGACACGGGTGGGTATCAGCCCCAGCATTTT
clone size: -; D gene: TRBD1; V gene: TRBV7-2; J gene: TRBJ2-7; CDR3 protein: CASSSTGVGYEQYF; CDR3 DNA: TGTGCCAGCAGCTCTACAGGGGTTGGTTACGAGCAGTACTTC
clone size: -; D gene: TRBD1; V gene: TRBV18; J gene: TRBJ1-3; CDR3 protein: CASSPITGAGNTIYF; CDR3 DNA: TGTGCCAGCTCACCAATCACAGGGGCCGGAAACACCATATATTTT
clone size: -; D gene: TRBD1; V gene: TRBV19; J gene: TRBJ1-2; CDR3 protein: CASTTGLRSYGYTF; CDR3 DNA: TGTGCCAGTACGACAGGGCTAAGGAGCTATGGCTACACCTTC
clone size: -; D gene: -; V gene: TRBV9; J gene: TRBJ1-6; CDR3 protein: CASSLGDNSPLHF; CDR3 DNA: TGTGCCAGCTCCCTTGGAGACAATTCACCCCTCCACTTT
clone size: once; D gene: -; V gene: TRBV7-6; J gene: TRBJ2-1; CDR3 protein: CASSWITGDAGNEQFF; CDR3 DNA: TGTGCCAGCAGCTGGATAACAGGGGACGCGGGGAATGAGCAGTTCTTC